This TCR beta chain was sequenced for a study of cytomegalovirus exposure and HLA in healthy donors. Primers: 60 Vbeta forward and 13 Jbeta reverse. Measured with immunoSEQ multiplex PCR; TCRdb has only the in-frame clones, and not every one. Here the sample spans roughly 99,000 clones, around 72% being singletons. General study findings and limits: There were some 150 TCR beta chains listed as cytomegalovirus-associated. Reports credit the classifier with highly specific, highly sensitive diagnosis of cytomegalovirus status. With DRB1 most and HLA-C fewest, TCR association rates differed between HLA loci in a later analysis. It is likely that the observed cluster of highly shared sequence variants was a sequencing artifact.

This clone appeared a few times. Antigen specificity is unknown. The V gene's germline CDR1 is SGHRS and CDR2 YFSETQ. V lost 0 bases, J lost 7 bases, and 20 bases lay in between. The CDR3 length is 16 residues. The gene calls are TRBV5-1 and TRBJ2-7, with D maybe TRBD2 (5 bases). This TCR derives from a woman aged 40-49 years in good health and CMV-seropositive. Sequencing was done on a sample of PBMCs. DNA for the CDR3: TGCGCCAGCAGCTTGGGAGCTCTAGCCGCGCCGGAAGAGCAGTACTTC. It is translated as CASSLGALAAPEEQYF.